The rows below give T cell receptor beta chains drawn from one sample of a study of blood T cell repertoires in COVID-19. Sequenced by immunoSEQ multiplex PCR; TCRdb stores in-frame clones only, minus some. This table has more than 80,000 clones, over 80% appearing once. Source material: peripheral blood. Source of these receptors: a woman in her seventies with acute or convalescent COVID-19. Each CDR3 is given with its conserved first and last residue. The D gene is left open where the match is weak. The listing skips clone size in some rows; elsewhere it reads once, few, many or a size class.

J gene | V gene | CDR3 length | clone size | D gene | CDR3 protein | CDR3 DNA
TRBJ2-2 | TRBV28 | 13 | . | . | CASRPQGFGELFF | TGTGCCAGCAGGCCCCAGGGATTCGGGGAGCTGTTTTTT
TRBJ2-7 | TRBV4-1 | 16 | . | TRBD2 | CASSQEPSGGSHEQYF | TGCGCCAGCAGCCAAGAGCCTAGCGGGGGGTCCCACGAGCAGTACTTC
TRBJ1-5 | TRBV30 | 12 | . | TRBD1 | CAGGTANQPQHF | TGTGCCGGAGGGACAGCTAATCAGCCCCAGCATTTT
TRBJ2-3 | TRBV7-9 | 15 | . | TRBD2 | CASSLAGGSADTQYF | TGTGCCAGCAGCCTAGCGGGGGGGTCCGCAGATACGCAGTATTTT
TRBJ2-2 | TRBV6-6 | 15 | few | . | CASSYTAVNTGELFF | TGTGCCAGCAGTTACACGGCGGTGAACACCGGGGAGCTGTTTTTT
TRBJ1-6 | TRBV2 | 14 | . | . | CASRPGYDNSPLHF | TGTGCCAGCAGGCCAGGGTATGATAATTCACCCCTCCACTTT
TRBJ1-1 | TRBV20-1 | 11 | . | . | CSARFVTEAFF | TGCAGTGCTAGGTTCGTTACTGAAGCTTTCTTT
TRBJ1-1 | TRBV3-1/TRBV3-2 | 19 | . | . | CASSQENHRGAVPHTEAFF | TGTGCCAGCAGCCAAGAAAATCATAGGGGTGCTGTCCCCCACACTGAAGCTTTCTTT
TRBJ1-5 | TRBV2 | 14 | . | . | CASSDMSVNQPQHF | TGTGCCAGCAGTGATATGTCGGTAAATCAGCCCCAGCATTTT
TRBJ2-2 | TRBV2 | 15 | . | TRBD1 | CAKTRDRGLGGELFF | TGTGCCAAGACTCGGGACAGGGGGCTCGGTGGGGAGCTGTTTTTT
TRBJ1-1 | TRBV12-3/TRBV12-4 | 11 | . | TRBD1 | CASSFRDRAFF | TGTGCCAGCAGTTTTCGGGACAGAGCTTTCTTT
TRBJ2-1 | TRBV4-1 | 20 | . | TRBD2 | CASSHVGTSGGDSSYNEQFF | TGCGCCAGCAGCCATGTAGGGACTAGCGGGGGTGATAGCTCCTACAATGAGCAGTTCTTC
TRBJ2-7 | TRBV5-1 | 14 | . | . | CASSLAGWNDEQYF | TGCGCCAGCAGCTTAGCAGGGTGGAATGACGAGCAGTACTTC
TRBJ1-2 | TRBV28 | 15 | once | . | CASRRPGGGGDGYTF | TGTGCCAGCAGACGACCGGGGGGCGGAGGAGATGGCTACACCTTC
TRBJ1-2 | TRBV28 | 16 | once | TRBD1 | CASNSAGTESNYGYTF | TGTGCCAGCAATTCCGCCGGGACAGAGTCTAACTATGGCTACACCTTC
TRBJ2-1 | TRBV5-1 | 14 | . | . | CASSLQGIDNEQFF | TGCGCCAGCAGCCTTCAGGGCATTGACAATGAGCAGTTCTTC
TRBJ2-7 | TRBV3-1/TRBV3-2 | 13 | . | TRBD2 | CASSQGTSYEQYF | TGTGCCAGCAGCCAAGGGACTAGCTACGAGCAGTACTTC
TRBJ2-7 | TRBV6-6 | 14 | once | TRBD2 | CASNGGTSGVGQYF | TGTGCCAGTAATGGCGGGACTAGCGGGGTAGGGCAGTACTTC
TRBJ2-7 | TRBV6-5 | 12 | . | . | CASSFQGHEQYF | TGTGCCAGCAGCTTTCAGGGCCACGAGCAGTACTTC
TRBJ1-5 | TRBV7-8 | 14 | once | . | CASSGGLNNQPQHF | TGTGCCAGCAGCGGGGGACTCAACAATCAGCCCCAGCATTTT
TRBJ1-6 | TRBV6-5 | 13 | . | . | CASGSEVESPLHF | TGTGCCAGCGGTTCTGAAGTTGAGTCACCCCTCCACTTT
TRBJ1-4 | TRBV5-1 | 15 | . | . | CASSLQGTPNEKLFF | TGCGCCAGCAGCTTGCAGGGGACGCCGAATGAAAAACTGTTTTTT
TRBJ1-2 | TRBV6-5 | 13 | . | . | CASSRGRDYGYTF | TGTGCCAGCAGCCGAGGGAGGGACTATGGCTACACCTTC
TRBJ1-5 | TRBV6-5 | 13 | . | . | CASSYSEAQPQHF | TGTGCCAGCAGTTACTCGGAGGCTCAGCCCCAGCATTTT
TRBJ1-1 | TRBV2 | 13 | few | . | CASSRSPGTEAFF | TGTGCCAGCAGCCGTTCCCCGGGGACTGAAGCTTTCTTT
TRBJ1-1 | TRBV6-6 | 15 | . | TRBD1 | CASSYPRGQGAEAFF | TGTGCCAGCAGTTACCCGAGGGGACAGGGGGCTGAAGCTTTCTTT
TRBJ2-3 | TRBV7-3 | 15 | . | TRBD2 | CASSLRAGKTDTQYF | TGTGCCAGCAGCTTAAGAGCGGGGAAAACAGATACGCAGTATTTT
TRBJ1-6 | TRBV2 | 13 | . | . | CASTYRNNSPLHF | TGTGCCAGCACGTACAGAAATAATTCACCCCTCCACTTT
TRBJ1-2 | TRBV21-1 | 15 | . | . | CASIRVWRGRYGYTF | TGTGCCAGCATCCGGGTGTGGCGGGGGCGTTATGGCTACACCTTC
TRBJ2-1 | TRBV11-1 | 13 | . | . | CASSLGPPGEQFF | TGTGCCAGCAGCTTAGGTCCTCCCGGGGAGCAGTTCTTC
TRBJ1-5 | TRBV27 | 13 | once | . | CASSSGYNQPQHF | TGTGCCAGCAGTTCGGGGTACAATCAGCCCCAGCATTTT
TRBJ2-5 | TRBV7-2 | 15 | . | TRBD2 | CASSPRLAGGGTQYF | TGTGCCAGCAGCCCTAGACTAGCGGGGGGCGGGACCCAGTACTTC
TRBJ1-1 | TRBV15 | 14 | once | . | CATSGIGENTEAFF | TGTGCCACCAGCGGCATAGGGGAGAACACTGAAGCTTTCTTT
TRBJ1-1 | TRBV7-3 | 15 | . | . | CASSLPTAVNTEAFF | TGTGCCAGCAGCCTCCCGACAGCCGTAAACACTGAAGCTTTCTTT
TRBJ1-2 | TRBV6-6 | 14 | . | . | CASSYGGPPYGYTF | TGTGCCAGCAGTTACGGAGGCCCTCCCTATGGCTACACCTTC
TRBJ2-2 | TRBV18 | 16 | . | TRBD1 | CASSPYGTGFTGELFF | TGTGCCAGCTCACCCTACGGGACAGGGTTCACCGGGGAGCTGTTTTTT
TRBJ1-1 | TRBV27 | 14 | . | . | CASSLSTPGTEAFF | TGTGCCAGCAGTTTAAGTACTCCGGGGACTGAAGCTTTCTTT
TRBJ2-1 | TRBV11-3 | 15 | . | . | CASSKGSIIYNEQFF | TGTGCCAGCAGCAAAGGGAGCATCATCTACAATGAGCAGTTCTTC
TRBJ1-6 | TRBV2 | 14 | . | . | CASRPGPRGSPLHF | TGTGCCAGTAGACCCGGGCCCCGAGGGTCACCCCTCCACTTT
TRBJ2-1 | TRBV10-2 | 15 | few | TRBD2 | CASSLTSGEYNEQFF | TGCGCCAGCAGCCTGACTAGCGGGGAATACAATGAGCAGTTCTTC
TRBJ1-5 | TRBV6-1 | 16 | . | . | CASSEGLRASNQPQHF | TGTGCCAGCAGTGAAGGTCTGCGCGCTAGTAATCAGCCCCAGCATTTT
TRBJ1-4 | TRBV9 | 16 | . | TRBD1 | CASSPRTGGTNEKLFF | TGTGCCAGCAGCCCCCGGACAGGGGGGACTAATGAAAAACTGTTTTTT
TRBJ2-5 | TRBV15 | 13 | once | . | CATSREREETQYF | TGTGCCACCAGCAGAGAACGGGAAGAGACCCAGTACTTC
TRBJ1-4 | TRBV6-5 | 15 | . | . | CASSPPGTRGEKLFF | TGTGCCAGCAGTCCCCCCGGGACACGGGGTGAAAAACTGTTTTTT
TRBJ2-2 | TRBV6-5 | 15 | . | TRBD2 | CASSSAGVNTGELFF | TGTGCCAGCAGTTCAGCGGGGGTGAACACCGGGGAGCTGTTTTTT
TRBJ2-5 | TRBV29-1 | 13 | . | TRBD1 | CSVEWTGVETQYF | TGCAGCGTTGAATGGACAGGGGTGGAGACCCAGTACTTC
TRBJ1-4 | TRBV5-1 | 15 | . | TRBD1 | CASRVTGGINEKLFF | TGCGCCAGCAGGGTCACAGGGGGCATTAATGAAAAACTGTTTTTT
TRBJ1-1 | TRBV11-3 | 15 | . | . | CASSLSRVGGTEAFF | TGTGCCAGCAGCTTATCGAGGGTCGGAGGTACTGAAGCTTTCTTT
TRBJ2-7 | TRBV5-6 | 13 | . | . | CASASAGLYEQYF | TGTGCCAGCGCTTCGGCAGGACTCTACGAGCAGTACTTC
TRBJ1-2 | TRBV11-3 | 12 | . | . | CASSFRDYGYTF | TGTGCCAGCAGCTTCAGGGACTATGGCTACACCTTC
TRBJ1-4 | TRBV9 | 14 | . | . | CASSVGGTNEKLFF | TGTGCCAGCAGCGTGGGGGGGACTAATGAAAAACTGTTTTTT
TRBJ1-2 | TRBV2 | 16 | . | TRBD1 | CASSLDRVSVGYGYTF | TGTGCCAGCAGTCTAGACAGGGTATCAGTTGGCTATGGCTACACCTTC